A single T cell receptor beta chain is shown here with its context. The CDR3 has 14 amino acids. Deletions cut 3 bases from V and 9 bases from J, with 12 bases between. CDR1 is MRHNA and CDR2 is SNTAGT in the germline V gene. These data come from a study of long-term antiretroviral therapy in people with HIV. This was the immunoSEQ v3.0 assay at survey level. The data were produced by immunoSEQ multiplex PCR, yet TCRdb's version contains in-frame clones alone and is incomplete. The sample holds fewer than 20,000 clones, 70% to 80% seen once. This specimen was unsorted PBMCs, taken at the start of antiretroviral therapy. This chain links TRBV6-4 with TRBJ1-6; tentatively, D is TRBD1 (5 bases). The sequence derives from a man in his thirties or forties with HIV. The CDR3 DNA reads as TGTGCCAGCAGTGAAGGCCAGCAGGGTTCACCCCTCCACTTT. Its translation is CASSEGQQGSPLHF.